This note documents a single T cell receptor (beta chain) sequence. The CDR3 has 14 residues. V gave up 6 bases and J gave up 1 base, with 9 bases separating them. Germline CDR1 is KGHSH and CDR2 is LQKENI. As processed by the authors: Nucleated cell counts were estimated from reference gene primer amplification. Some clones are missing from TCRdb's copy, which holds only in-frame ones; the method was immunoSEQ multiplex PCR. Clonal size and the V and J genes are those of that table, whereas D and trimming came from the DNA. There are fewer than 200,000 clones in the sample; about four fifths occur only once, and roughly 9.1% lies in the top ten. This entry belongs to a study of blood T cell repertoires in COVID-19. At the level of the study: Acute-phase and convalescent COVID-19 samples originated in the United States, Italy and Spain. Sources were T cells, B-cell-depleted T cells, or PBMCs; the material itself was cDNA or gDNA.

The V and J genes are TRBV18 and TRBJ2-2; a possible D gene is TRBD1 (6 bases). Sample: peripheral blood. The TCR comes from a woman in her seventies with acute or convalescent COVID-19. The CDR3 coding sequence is TGTGCCAGCTCTGGGGGCTTGAACACCGGGGAGCTGTTTTTT. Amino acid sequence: CASSGGLNTGELFF.